Sequencing of this TCR beta chain was carried out in a study of T-cell memory formation after mild COVID-19. Whole-study results and caveats: Pre-infection memory contained some responding clones, which suggested that cross-reactive memory had joined.

Amplification by 5'RACE using constant-segment primers produced TCR alpha and TCR beta cDNA libraries that carried sample barcodes and UMIs. One entry per CDR3 protein, called by TCRdb with MiXCR from the 5' RACE reads. The sample records about 620,000 distinct CDR3 sequences, around 17% being singletons. Germline V CDR1 and CDR2: SGHNT, YENEEA. The V end was cut by 5 bases, the J end by 8 bases, with 22 bases between. This CDR3 comprises 17 residues. Worth noting for this clonotype: Its antigen is still unknown.

Sample: PBMCs or a T cell subset sorted from them (not recorded which). The receptor's source is an adult woman who had mild COVID-19 (a few samples of this study predate the infection). Cell type and time point are not known. V gene TRBV11-3 combines with J gene TRBJ1-6; a weak D match, TRBD1 (6 bases). The CDR3 loop is CASSPPYREERDSPLHF. For the CDR3, the DNA is TGTGCCAGCAGCCCGCCCTACAGGGAGGAGCGGGATTCACCCCTCCACTTT. The full variable domain, its missing parts supplied by reference TRBV11-3 and TRBJ1-6, is EAGVVQSPRYKIIEKKQPVAFWCNPISGHNTLYWYLQNLGQGPELLIRYENEEAVDDSQLPKDRFSAERLKGVDSTLKIQPAELGDSAVYLCASSPPYREERDSPLHFGNGTRLTVT.